This entry features one T cell receptor (beta chain) sequence. This specimen comes from a study of T cell changes during pregnancy in multiple sclerosis. Trimming removed 5 bases from V and 3 bases from J; junction bases left unmatched: 2. Germline V CDR1 and CDR2: MRHNA, SNTAGT. This CDR3 is built from 14 residues. The protocol was immunoSEQ multiplex PCR, while the TCRdb copy is restricted to in-frame clones and leaves out a portion. The table lists 50,000 or so clones, around 93% of them singletons. V and J are TRBV6-4 and TRBJ2-2, with 8 bases lining up with TRBD2. Material: CD8+ T cells from peripheral blood mononuclear cells, obtained after pregnancy. The clonotype was recovered from a female donor with multiple sclerosis, enrolled in a pregnancy study. The CDR3 reads CASSTTSDTGELFF. In nucleotides, the CDR3 is TGTGCCAGCAGTACGACTAGCGACACCGGGGAGCTGTTTTTT.